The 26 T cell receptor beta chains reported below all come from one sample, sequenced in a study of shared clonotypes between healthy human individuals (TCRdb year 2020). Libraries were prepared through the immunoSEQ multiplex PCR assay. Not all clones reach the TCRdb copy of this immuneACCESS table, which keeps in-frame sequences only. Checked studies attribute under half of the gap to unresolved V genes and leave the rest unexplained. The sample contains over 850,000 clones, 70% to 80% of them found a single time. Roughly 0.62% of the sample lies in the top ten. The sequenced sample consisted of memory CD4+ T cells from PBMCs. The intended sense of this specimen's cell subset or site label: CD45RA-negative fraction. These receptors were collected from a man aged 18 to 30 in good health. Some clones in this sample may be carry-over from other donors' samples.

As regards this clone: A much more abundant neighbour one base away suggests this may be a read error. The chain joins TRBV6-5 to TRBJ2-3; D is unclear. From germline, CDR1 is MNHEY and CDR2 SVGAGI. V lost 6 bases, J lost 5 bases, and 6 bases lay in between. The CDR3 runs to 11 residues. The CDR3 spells CASSMGDTQYF. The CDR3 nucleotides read TGTGCCAGCAGCATGGGAGATACGCAGTATTTT.

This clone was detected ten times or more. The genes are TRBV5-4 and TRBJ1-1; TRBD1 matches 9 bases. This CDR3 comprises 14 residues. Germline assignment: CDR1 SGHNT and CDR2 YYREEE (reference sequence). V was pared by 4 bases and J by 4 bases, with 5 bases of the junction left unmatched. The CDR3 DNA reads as TGTGCCAGCAGCCTACGACAGGGGGTCACTGAAGCTTTCTTT. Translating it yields CASSLRQGVTEAFF.

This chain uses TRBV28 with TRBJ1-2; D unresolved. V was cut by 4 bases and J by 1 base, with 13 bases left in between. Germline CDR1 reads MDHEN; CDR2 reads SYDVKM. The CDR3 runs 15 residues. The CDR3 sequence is CASSSRPSYNYGYTF. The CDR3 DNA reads TGTGCCAGCAGTTCCCGCCCATCATATAACTATGGCTACACCTTC.

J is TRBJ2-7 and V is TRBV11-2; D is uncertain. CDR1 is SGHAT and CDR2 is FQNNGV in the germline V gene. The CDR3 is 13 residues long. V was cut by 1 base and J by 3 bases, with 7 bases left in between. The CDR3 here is CASSLGAFYEQYF. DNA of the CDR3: TGTGCCAGCAGCTTAGGTGCTTTCTACGAGCAGTACTTC.

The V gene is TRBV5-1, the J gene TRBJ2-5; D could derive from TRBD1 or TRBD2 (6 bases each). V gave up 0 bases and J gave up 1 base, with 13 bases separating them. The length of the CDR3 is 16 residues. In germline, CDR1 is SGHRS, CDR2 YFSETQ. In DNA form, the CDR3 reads TGCGCCAGCAGCTTGGCAGGCGGGACAACCCAAGAGACCCAGTACTTC. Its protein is CASSLAGGTTQETQYF.

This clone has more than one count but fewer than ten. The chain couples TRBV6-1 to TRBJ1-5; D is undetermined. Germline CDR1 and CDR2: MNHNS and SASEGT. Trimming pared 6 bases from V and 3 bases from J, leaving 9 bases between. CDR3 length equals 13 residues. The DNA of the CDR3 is TGTGCCAGCAGGCAGCCCTACAATCAGCCCCAGCATTTT. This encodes CASRQPYNQPQHF.

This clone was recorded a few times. The chain's CDR3 is CASLIPAMNTEAFF. DNA for the CDR3: TGTGCCAGTCTCATCCCGGCCATGAACACTGAAGCTTTCTTT. The V and J genes are TRBV6-1 and TRBJ1-1; D is unresolved. Germline-derived CDR1 and CDR2 are MNHNS and SASEGT. V lost 9 bases, J lost 0 bases, and 14 bases lay in between. CDR3 length: 14 residues.

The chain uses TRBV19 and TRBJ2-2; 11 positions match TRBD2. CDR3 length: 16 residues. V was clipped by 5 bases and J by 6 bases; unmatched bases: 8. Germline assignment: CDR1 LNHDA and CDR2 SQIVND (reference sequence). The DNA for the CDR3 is TGTGCCAGTAGTCCTACCGGGACTAGCGGTCCCGGGGAGCTGTTTTTT. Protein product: CASSPTGTSGPGELFF.

The DNA of the CDR3 is TGTGCCAGTAGTCCTCAGACTGTTAGCGGCAATCAGCCCCAGCATTTT. It is translated as CASSPQTVSGNQPQHF. The rearrangement links TRBV19 to TRBJ1-5; D not resolved. CDR3 length: 16 amino acids. V gave up 5 bases and J gave up 2 bases, with 16 bases separating them. Germline loops: CDR1 LNHDA, CDR2 SQIVND (reference sequence).

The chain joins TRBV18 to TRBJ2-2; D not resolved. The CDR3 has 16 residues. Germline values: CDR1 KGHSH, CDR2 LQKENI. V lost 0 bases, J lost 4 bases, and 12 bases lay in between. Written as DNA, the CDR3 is TGTGCCAGCTCACCACCTGAAGGACGGCTCACCGGGGAGCTGTTTTTT. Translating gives CASSPPEGRLTGELFF.

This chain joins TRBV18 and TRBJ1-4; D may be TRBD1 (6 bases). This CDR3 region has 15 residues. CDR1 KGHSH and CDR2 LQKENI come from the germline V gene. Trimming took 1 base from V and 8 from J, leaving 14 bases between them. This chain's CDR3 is CASSPLQGLEEKLFF. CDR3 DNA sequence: TGTGCCAGCTCACCACTCCAGGGGTTAGAGGAAAAACTGTTTTTT.

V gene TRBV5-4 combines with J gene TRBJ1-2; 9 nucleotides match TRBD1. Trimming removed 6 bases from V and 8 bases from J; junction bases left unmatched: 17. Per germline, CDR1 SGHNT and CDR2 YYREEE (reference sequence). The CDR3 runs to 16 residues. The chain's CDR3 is CASTPGGQGMGVGYTF. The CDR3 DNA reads TGTGCCAGCACCCCAGGGGGACAGGGTATGGGTGTCGGCTACACCTTC. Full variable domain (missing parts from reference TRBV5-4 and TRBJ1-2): ETGVTQSPTHLIKTRGQQVTLRCSSQSGHNTVSWYQQALGQGPQFIFQYYREEENGRGNFPPRFSGLQFPNYSSELNVNALELDDSALYLCASTPGGQGMGVGYTFGSGTRLTVV.

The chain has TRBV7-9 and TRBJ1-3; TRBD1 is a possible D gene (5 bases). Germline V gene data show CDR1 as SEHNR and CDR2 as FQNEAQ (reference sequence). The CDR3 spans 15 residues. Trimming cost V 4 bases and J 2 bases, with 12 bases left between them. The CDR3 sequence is CASSSQQDTGNTIYF. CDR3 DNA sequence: TGTGCCAGCAGCTCGCAACAGGATACTGGAAACACCATATATTTT.

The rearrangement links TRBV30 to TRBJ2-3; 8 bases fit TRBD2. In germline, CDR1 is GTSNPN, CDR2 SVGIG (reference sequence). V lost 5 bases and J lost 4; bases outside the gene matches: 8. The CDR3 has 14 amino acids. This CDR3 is CAWVSGRFADTQYF. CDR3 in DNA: TGTGCCTGGGTGAGCGGGAGATTTGCAGATACGCAGTATTTT.

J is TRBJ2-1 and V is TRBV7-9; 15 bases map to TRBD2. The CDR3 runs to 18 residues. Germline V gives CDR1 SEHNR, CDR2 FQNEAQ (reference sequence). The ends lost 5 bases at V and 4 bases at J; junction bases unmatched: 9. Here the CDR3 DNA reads TGTGCCAGCAGCCCGAGGACTAGCGGGAGGGTGAATTACAATGAGCAGTTCTTC. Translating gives CASSPRTSGRVNYNEQFF. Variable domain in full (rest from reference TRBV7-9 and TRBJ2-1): DTGVSQNPRHKITKRGQNVTFRCDPISEHNRLYWYRQTLGQGPEFLTYFQNEAQLEKSRLLSDRFSAERPKGSFSTLEIQRTEQGDSAMYLCASSPRTSGRVNYNEQFFGPGTRLTVL.

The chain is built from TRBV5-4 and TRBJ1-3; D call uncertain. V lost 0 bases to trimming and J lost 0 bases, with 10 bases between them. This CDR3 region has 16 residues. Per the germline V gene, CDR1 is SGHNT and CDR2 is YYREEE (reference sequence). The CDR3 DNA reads TGTGCCAGCAGCTTGGGGGGAGGTCCCTCTGGAAACACCATATATTTT. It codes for CASSLGGGPSGNTIYF.

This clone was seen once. The CDR3 sequence is CASSLNGQPSKNIQYF. The CDR3 nucleotides are TGTGCCAGCAGTTTAAATGGACAACCTTCCAAAAACATTCAGTACTTC. The V and J genes are TRBV28 and TRBJ2-4; weak D call: TRBD1 (5 bases). With 2 bases removed from V and 2 bases from J, the gap between germline ends came to 13 bases. CDR1 is MDHEN, CDR2 SYDVKM, per germline. This CDR3 comprises 16 residues.

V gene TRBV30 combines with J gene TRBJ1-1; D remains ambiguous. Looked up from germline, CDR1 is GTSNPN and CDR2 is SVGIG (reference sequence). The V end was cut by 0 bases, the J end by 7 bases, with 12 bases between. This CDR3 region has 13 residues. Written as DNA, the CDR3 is TGTGCCTGGAGTGTTACCAGTTATAGTGAAGCTTTCTTT. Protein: CAWSVTSYSEAFF.

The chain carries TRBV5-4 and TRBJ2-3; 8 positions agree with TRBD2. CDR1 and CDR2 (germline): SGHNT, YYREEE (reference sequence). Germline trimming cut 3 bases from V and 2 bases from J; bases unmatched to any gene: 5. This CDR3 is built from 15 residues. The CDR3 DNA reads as TGTGCCAGCAGCTCTGAGGGACTAGTCACAGATACGCAGTATTTT. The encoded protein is CASSSEGLVTDTQYF.

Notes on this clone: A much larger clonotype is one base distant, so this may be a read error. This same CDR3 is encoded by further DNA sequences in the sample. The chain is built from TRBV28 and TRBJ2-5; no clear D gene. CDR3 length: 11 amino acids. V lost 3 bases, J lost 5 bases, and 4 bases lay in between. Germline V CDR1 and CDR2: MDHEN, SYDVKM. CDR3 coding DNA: TGTGCCAGCAGTTTTGGGGAGACCCAGTACTTC. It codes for CASSFGETQYF.

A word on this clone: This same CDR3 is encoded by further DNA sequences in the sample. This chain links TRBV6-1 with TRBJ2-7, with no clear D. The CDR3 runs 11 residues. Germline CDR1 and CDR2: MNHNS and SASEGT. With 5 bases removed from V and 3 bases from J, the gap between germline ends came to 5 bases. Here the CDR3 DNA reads TGTGCCAGCAGTAATAACTACGAGCAGTACTTC. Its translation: CASSNNYEQYF.

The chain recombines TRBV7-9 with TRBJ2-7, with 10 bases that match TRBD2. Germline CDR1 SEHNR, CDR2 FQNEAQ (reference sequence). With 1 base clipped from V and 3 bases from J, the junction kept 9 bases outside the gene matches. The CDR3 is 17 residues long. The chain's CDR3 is CASSLEQGSGRFYEQYF. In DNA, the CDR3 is TGTGCCAGCAGCTTAGAGCAGGGTAGCGGGAGGTTCTACGAGCAGTACTTC.

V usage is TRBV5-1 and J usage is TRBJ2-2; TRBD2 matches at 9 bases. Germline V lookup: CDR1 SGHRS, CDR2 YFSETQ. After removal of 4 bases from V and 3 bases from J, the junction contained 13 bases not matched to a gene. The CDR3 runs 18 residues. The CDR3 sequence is CASSPGPGLAGDTGELFF. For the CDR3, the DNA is TGCGCCAGCAGCCCCGGCCCGGGCTTAGCGGGAGACACCGGGGAGCTGTTTTTT.

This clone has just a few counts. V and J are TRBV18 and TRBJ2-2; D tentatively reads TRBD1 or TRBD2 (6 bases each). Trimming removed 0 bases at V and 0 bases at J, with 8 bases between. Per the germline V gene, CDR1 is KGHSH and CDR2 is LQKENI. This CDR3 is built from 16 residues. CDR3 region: CASSPPGGPNTGELFF. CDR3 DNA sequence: TGTGCCAGCTCACCACCGGGGGGCCCGAACACCGGGGAGCTGTTTTTT.

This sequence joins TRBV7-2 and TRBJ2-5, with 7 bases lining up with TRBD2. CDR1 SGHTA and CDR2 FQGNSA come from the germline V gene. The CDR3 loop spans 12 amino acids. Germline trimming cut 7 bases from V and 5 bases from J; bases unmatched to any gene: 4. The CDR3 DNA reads TGTGCCAGCAAGCGGGAACTTGAGACCCAGTACTTC. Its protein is CASKRELETQYF.

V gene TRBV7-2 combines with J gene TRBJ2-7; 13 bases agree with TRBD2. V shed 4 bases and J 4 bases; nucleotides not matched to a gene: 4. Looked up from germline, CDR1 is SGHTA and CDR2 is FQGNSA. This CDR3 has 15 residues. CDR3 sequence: CASSWTSGSQYEQYF. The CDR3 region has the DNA TGTGCCAGCAGCTGGACTAGCGGGAGTCAGTACGAGCAGTACTTC. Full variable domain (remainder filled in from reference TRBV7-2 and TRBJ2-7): GAGVSQSPSNKVTEKGKDVELRCDPISGHTALYWYRQSLGQGLEFLIYFQGNSAPDKSGLPSDRFSAERTGGSVSTLTIQRTQQEDSAVYLCASSWTSGSQYEQYFGPGTRLTVT.